This passage covers 6 T cell receptor beta chains from one sample sequenced in a study of blood T cell repertoires in COVID-19. Clones were sequenced by immunoSEQ multiplex PCR, and TCRdb holds only the in-frame ones, with some missing. The table shows around 470,000 clones, with less than 95% occurring only once. Sequences were obtained from PBMCs or T cells enriched from blood (not recorded which). The receptors come from a man aged 18 to 29 who had recovered from COVID-19.

The chain employs TRBV4-1 and TRBJ1-5; 7 bases match TRBD1. CDR3 length equals 13 residues. The ends lost 5 bases at V and 4 bases at J; junction bases unmatched: 2. Germline V gene sequence: CDR1 MGHRA, CDR2 YSYEKL. The CDR3 reads CASSMTGNQPQHF. The CDR3 nucleotides read TGCGCCAGCAGCATGACAGGGAATCAGCCCCAGCATTTT.

The DNA for the CDR3 is TGTGCCAGCTCACCACCGTCTGCGGGGCCCACCGGGGAGCTGTTTTTT. This codes for CASSPPSAGPTGELFF. The rearrangement links TRBV18 to TRBJ2-2; D is perhaps TRBD2 (6 bases). The CDR3 sequence is 16 residues long. Trimming took 0 bases from V and 4 from J, leaving 12 bases between them. From germline, CDR1 is KGHSH and CDR2 LQKENI.

V and J are TRBV29-1 and TRBJ1-1; a possible D gene is TRBD1 (5 bases). This CDR3 spans 11 amino acids. V lost 6 bases, J lost 8 bases, and 13 bases lay in between. CDR1 is SQVTM, CDR2 ANQGSEA, per germline. This CDR3 reads CSVLSNREAFF. DNA for the CDR3: TGCAGCGTCTTGAGTAACAGGGAAGCTTTCTTT.

A word on this clone: A junction boundary mismatches the germline segment, possibly from a read error. V is TRBV29-1 and J is TRBJ2-3; 11 bases line up with TRBD2. The germline V gene encodes CDR1 SQVTM and CDR2 ANQGSEA. This CDR3 region has 14 residues. The DNA for the CDR3 is TGCAGCGTGGAAGGTACTAGCGGGAGTGATAGGCAGTATTTT. Its protein product is CSVEGTSGSDRQYF.

The CDR3 bases are TGTGCCAGCCTACGGGAGTATGAGCAGTTCTTC. As protein: CASLREYEQFF. J is TRBJ2-1 and V is TRBV28; a possible D gene is TRBD2 (6 bases). With 8 bases removed from V and 8 bases from J, the gap between germline ends came to 10 bases. The CDR3 sequence is 11 residues long. Germline CDR1 is MDHEN and CDR2 is SYDVKM.

About this clone: One end of the junction is discordant with germline, which a read error may explain. The chain employs TRBV7-6 and TRBJ2-7, with no clear D. CDR3 length: 11 amino acids. From germline, CDR1 is SGHVS and CDR2 FNYEAQ. The CDR3 protein is CASSLERRLLF. DNA for the CDR3: TGTGCCAGCAGCTTAGAGAGGCGTCTCCTCTTC.